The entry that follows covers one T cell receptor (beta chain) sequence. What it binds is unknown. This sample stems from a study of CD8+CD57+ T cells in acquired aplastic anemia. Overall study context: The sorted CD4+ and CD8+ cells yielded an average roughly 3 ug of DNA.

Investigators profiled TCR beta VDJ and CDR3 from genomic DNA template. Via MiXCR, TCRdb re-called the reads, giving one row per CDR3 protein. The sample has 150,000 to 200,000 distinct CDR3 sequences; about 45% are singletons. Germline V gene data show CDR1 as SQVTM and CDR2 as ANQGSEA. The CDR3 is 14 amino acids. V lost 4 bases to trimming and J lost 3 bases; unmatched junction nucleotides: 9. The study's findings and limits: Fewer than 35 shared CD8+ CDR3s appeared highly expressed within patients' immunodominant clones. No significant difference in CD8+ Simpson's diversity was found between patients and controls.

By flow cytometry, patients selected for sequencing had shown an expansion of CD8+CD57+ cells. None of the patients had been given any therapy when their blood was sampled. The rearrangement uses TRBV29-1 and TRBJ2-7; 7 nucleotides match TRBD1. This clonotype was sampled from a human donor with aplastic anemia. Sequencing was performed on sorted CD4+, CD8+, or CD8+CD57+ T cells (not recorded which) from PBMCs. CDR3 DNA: TGCAGCGTTGCTACAGGGGACGATCTCTACGAGCAGTACTTC. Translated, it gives CSVATGDDLYEQYF.